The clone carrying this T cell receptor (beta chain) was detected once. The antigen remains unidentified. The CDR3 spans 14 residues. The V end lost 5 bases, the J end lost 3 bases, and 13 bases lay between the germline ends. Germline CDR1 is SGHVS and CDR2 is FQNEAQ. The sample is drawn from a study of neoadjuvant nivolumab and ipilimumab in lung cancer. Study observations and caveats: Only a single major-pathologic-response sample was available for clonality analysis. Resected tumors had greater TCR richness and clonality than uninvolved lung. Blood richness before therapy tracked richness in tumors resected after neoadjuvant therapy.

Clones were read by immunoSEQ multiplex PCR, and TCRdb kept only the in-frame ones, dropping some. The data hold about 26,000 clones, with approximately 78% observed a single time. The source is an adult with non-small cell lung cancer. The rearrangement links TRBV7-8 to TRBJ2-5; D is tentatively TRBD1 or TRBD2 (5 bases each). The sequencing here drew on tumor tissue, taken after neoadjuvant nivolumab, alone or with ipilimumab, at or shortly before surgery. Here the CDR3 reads CASSQWDREETQYF. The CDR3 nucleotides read TGTGCCAGCAGCCAATGGGACCGCGAAGAGACCCAGTACTTC.